A selection of T cell receptor beta chains follows, all from one sample in a study of T-cell memory formation after mild COVID-19. Each CDR3 protein is one row after TCRdb ran MiXCR on the 5' RACE reads. The profile covers about 360,000 distinct CDR3 sequences, with approximately 15% appearing a single time and around a fifth taken by the ten largest. Sequencing was done on a sample of PBMCs or a T cell subset sorted from them (not recorded which). Receptor source: a man aged 18 to 29 who had mild COVID-19 (a few samples of this study predate the infection). Cell type and time point are not known. Each CDR3 is given with its conserved first and last residue.

TRBJ2-6,TRBV7-9,CASSLRAGRVSGANVLTF
TRBJ2-3,TRBV6-2/TRBV6-3,CASRETSRVTDTQYF
TRBJ1-4,TRBV19,CASKPSTHQELFF
TRBJ2-5,TRBV7-2,CASSRAGSGKTQYF
TRBJ1-4,TRBV9,CASSPREGTEKLFF
TRBJ1-6,TRBV7-2,CASKGQGVSPLHF
TRBJ1-5,TRBV20-1,CSARRPYSNQPQHF
TRBJ1-1,TRBV6-6,CASSYESNTEAFF
TRBJ2-3,TRBV2,CAGRGGNTDTQYF
TRBJ2-2,TRBV12-3/TRBV12-4,CASSLSQNTGELFF
TRBJ2-5,TRBV7-2,CASTIMGGQETQYF
TRBJ2-3,TRBV6-2/TRBV6-3,CASSQDWGVTQYF
TRBJ1-2,TRBV6-2/TRBV6-3,CASSYPGTVYGYTF
TRBJ2-3,TRBV5-1,CASSDTPVGGFAQYF
TRBJ2-7,TRBV2,CATGGQAYEQYF
TRBJ2-2,TRBV20-1,CSASSAGDNTGELFF
TRBJ2-1,TRBV9,CATTHEQFF
TRBJ2-5,TRBV7-2,CASSLNDGPQETQYF
TRBJ2-3,TRBV2,CASIPPRGDTQYF
TRBJ2-1,TRBV4-1,CASSPERGGLYEQFF
TRBJ1-1,TRBV7-6,CASSAGQGDTEAFF
TRBJ2-5,TRBV9,CASSGPSTGFYETQYF
TRBJ1-5,TRBV10-3,CAISAAGLNQPQHF
TRBJ1-1,TRBV2,CASSEFFVEAFF
TRBJ2-7,TRBV5-1,CASRRDRGYEQYF
TRBJ1-1,TRBV25-1,CASSDPGRNTEAFF
TRBJ2-1,TRBV2,CASSGPYNEQFF
TRBJ2-6,TRBV7-9,CASSSTGVDRAGANVLTF
TRBJ1-5,TRBV20-1,CSARDRVTGNQPQHF
TRBJ2-1,TRBV7-2,CASSLGLLNEQFF
TRBJ1-3,TRBV18,CASSPSGSVDTIYF
TRBJ1-4,TRBV10-3,CAISSGPREEKLFF
TRBJ2-5,TRBV9,CASSVRGLQETQYF
TRBJ2-6,TRBV3-1,CASSHDRGHFGANVLTF
TRBJ2-2,TRBV9,CASSVEQQNTGELFF
TRBJ2-4,TRBV2,CASRRGSAKNIQYF
TRBJ1-2,TRBV19,CASSPRTTAYGYTF
TRBJ2-2,TRBV24-1,CATSDRAAGELFF
TRBJ2-1,TRBV7-3,CASSLAGGGYEQFF
TRBJ2-7,TRBV10-3,CATRRVESYEQYF
TRBJ2-1,TRBV5-5,CASSRGTSYNEQFF
TRBJ1-5,TRBV12-3/TRBV12-4,CASSITWIANQPQHF
TRBJ2-5,TRBV7-2,CASSLLEGETQYF
TRBJ1-1,TRBV7-9,CASSLIGAEAFF
TRBJ2-5,TRBV6-5,CASSYGGAQETQYF
TRBJ2-1,TRBV24-1,CATSDLGGADNEQFF
TRBJ1-1,TRBV28,CASLQNTEAFF
TRBJ2-3,TRBV5-1,CASSPWQGADTQYF
TRBJ2-6,TRBV5-1,CASSLPGLAGANVLTF
TRBJ2-5,TRBV12-3/TRBV12-4,CASSLASGGARETQYF
TRBJ2-3,TRBV6-4,CASIRGRSSTDTQYF
TRBJ2-7,TRBV4-1,CATRGWNYEQYF
TRBJ1-2,TRBV4-1,CASSQEGRTANGYTF
TRBJ2-5,TRBV20-1,CSEDRGQEETQYF
TRBJ2-6,TRBV12-3/TRBV12-4,CASSSGQGAGANVLTF
TRBJ2-4,TRBV7-9,CASSTSIAKNIQYF